The entry that follows covers one TCR beta chain sequence. Antigen specificity is unknown. Via MiXCR, TCRdb re-called the RACE reads, giving one row per CDR3 protein. The sample has roughly 100,000 distinct CDR3 sequences, roughly a tenth seen once. This sample stems from a study of human T cells and chemical hapten exposure. Trimming removed 6 bases at V and 2 bases at J, with 4 bases between. From germline, CDR1 is MRHNA and CDR2 SNTAGT. This CDR3 is 12 amino acids long. Study results and caveats: High-frequency TCRs, those above 1 in 1000, stayed the same after DPC sensitization.

Time point: pre-sensitization, week 0. Treatment specified: therapeutic diphenylcyclopropenone sensitization with weekly scalp DPC. Whole blood, unfractionated, served as the material for total RNA extraction. The chain couples TRBV6-4 to TRBJ2-2, with D uncertain. This material consisted of whole blood, taken in connection with sensitization to the hapten diphenylcyclopropenone (DPC). The receptor was derived from a woman in her thirties or forties with alopecia areata. Some clones in this sample may be carry-over from other donors' samples. CDR3 sequence reads: CASRSNTGELFF. DNA of the CDR3: TGTGCCAGCAGAAGTAACACCGGGGAGCTGTTTTTT.